This T cell receptor beta chain was documented in a study of CD8 T cells in ankylosing spondylitis. Notes on this clonotype: The antigen is undetermined.

Germline CDR1 and CDR2: SEHNR and FQNEAQ (reference sequence). The CDR3 runs 14 residues. Trimming took 5 bases from V and 10 from J, leaving 20 bases between them. TCRdb independently ran MiXCR on the 5' RACE reads; one entry per CDR3 protein. Of tens of thousands of distinct CDR3 sequences listed, 6.2% are singletons. Study observations and caveats: Disease-linked clones reportedly showed significant enrichment in matched ankylosing spondylitis synovial fluid.

The chain combines TRBV7-9 with TRBJ1-1; a weak D match, TRBD1 (5 bases). The sequenced sample consisted of synovial fluid, either unsorted or a sorted T cell fraction (not recorded which). The receptor comes from a male donor with ankylosing spondylitis. CDR3 bases: TGTGCCAGCAGCACGACAGCACCTAACGCCCCAGCTTTCTTT. It encodes CASSTTAPNAPAFF.